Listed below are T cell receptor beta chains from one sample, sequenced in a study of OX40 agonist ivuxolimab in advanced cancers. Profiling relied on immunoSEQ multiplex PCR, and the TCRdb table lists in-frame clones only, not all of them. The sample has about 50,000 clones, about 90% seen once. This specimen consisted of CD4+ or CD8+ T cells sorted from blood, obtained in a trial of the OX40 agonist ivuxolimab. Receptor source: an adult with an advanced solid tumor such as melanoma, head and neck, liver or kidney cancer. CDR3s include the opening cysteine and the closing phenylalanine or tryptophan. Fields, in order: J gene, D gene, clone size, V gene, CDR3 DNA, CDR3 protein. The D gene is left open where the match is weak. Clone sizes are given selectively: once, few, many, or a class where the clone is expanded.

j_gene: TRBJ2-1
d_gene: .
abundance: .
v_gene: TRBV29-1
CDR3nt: TGCAGCGCCTTACTAGAAACTCCTCAGTTCTTC
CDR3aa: CSALLETPQFF

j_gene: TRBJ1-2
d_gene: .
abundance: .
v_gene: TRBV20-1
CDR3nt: TGCAGTGCTGGACGAGTCGGTGGCTACACCTTC
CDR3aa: CSAGRVGGYTF

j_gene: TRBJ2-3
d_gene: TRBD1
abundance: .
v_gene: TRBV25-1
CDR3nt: TGTGCCAGCAGTGAGGGGACAGGGGCGGTTAGAGATACGCAGTATTTT
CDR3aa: CASSEGTGAVRDTQYF

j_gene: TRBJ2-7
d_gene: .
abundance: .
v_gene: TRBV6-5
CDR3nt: TGTGCCAGCAGGGGGAGTAGATGGTACGAGCAGTACTTC
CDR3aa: CASRGSRWYEQYF

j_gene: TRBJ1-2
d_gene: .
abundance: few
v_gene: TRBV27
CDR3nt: TGTGCCAGCAGTTTTCGGGGTGGGTATGGCTACACCTTC
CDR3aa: CASSFRGGYGYTF

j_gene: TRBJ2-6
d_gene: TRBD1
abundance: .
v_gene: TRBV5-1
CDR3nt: TGCGCCAGCAGCACCACAGGGGCTGGGGCCAACGTCCTGACTTTC
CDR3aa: CASSTTGAGANVLTF

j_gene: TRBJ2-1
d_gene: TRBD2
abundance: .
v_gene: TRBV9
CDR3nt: TGTGCCAGCAGCTCTGGGGCTAGCGGGAGCTACAATGAGCAGTTCTTC
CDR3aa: CASSSGASGSYNEQFF

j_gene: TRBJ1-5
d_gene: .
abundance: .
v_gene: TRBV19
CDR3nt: TGTGCCAGTAGTATGATTAATCAGCCCCAGCATTTT
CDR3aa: CASSMINQPQHF

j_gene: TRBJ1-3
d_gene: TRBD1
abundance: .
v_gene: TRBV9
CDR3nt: TGTGCCAGCAGGGGACAGGCAAACACCATATATTTT
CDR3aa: CASRGQANTIYF

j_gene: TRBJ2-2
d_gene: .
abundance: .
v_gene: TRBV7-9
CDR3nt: TGTGCCAGCAGCTTATTGCGTCCGAGAAACCTCAACACCGGGGAGCTGTTTTTT
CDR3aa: CASSLLRPRNLNTGELFF

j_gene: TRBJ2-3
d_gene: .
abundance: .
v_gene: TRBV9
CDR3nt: TGTGCCAGCAGCGTAGGAGCAGTTACTGGCGCAGATACGCAGTATTTT
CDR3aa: CASSVGAVTGADTQYF

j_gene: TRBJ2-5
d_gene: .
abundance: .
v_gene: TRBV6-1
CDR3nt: TGTGCCAGCAGTGCGACCCGAGAGTTGCAGACCCAGTACTTC
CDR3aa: CASSATRELQTQYF

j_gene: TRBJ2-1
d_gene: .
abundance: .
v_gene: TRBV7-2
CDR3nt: TGTGCCAGCAGCTTACTCTCTGCCACGAGCTCCTACAATGAGCAGTTCTTC
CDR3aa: CASSLLSATSSYNEQFF

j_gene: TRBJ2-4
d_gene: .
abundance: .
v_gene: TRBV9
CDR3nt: TGTGCCAGCAGCGTAGGGGCCTACGCCCTGAGCATTCAGTACTTC
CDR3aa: CASSVGAYALSIQYF

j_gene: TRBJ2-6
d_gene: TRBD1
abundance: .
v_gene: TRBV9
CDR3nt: TGTGCCAGCAGCCCCCGAGGGGGGCAGGGGGCTTTTGGGGCCAACGTCCTGACTTTC
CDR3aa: CASSPRGGQGAFGANVLTF

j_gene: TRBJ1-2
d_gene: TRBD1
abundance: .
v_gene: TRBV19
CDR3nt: TGTGCCAGTACCGCCGGGGACAGCTCTAACTATGGCTACACCTTC
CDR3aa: CASTAGDSSNYGYTF

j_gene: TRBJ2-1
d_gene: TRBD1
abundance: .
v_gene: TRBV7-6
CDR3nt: TGTGCCAGCAGCTTAGGACAGGGAAGACATGAGCAGTTCTTC
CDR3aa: CASSLGQGRHEQFF

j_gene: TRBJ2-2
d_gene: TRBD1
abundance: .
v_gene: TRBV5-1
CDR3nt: TGCGCCAGCAGCTCCCGGGACAGGGGTGGCGGGGAGCTGTTTTTT
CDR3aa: CASSSRDRGGGELFF

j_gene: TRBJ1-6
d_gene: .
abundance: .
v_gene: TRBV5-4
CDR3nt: TGTGCCAGCAGCTTCACAGAGAATTCACCCCTCCACTTT
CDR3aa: CASSFTENSPLHF

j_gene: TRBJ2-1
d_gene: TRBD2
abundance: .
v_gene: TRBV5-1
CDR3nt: TGCGCCAGCAGCTGGGCCAGGACTAGGGCCTACAATGAGCAGTTCTTC
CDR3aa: CASSWARTRAYNEQFF

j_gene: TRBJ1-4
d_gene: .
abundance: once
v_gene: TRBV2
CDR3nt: TGTGCCAGCAACCTCAGGGTGGATGAAAAACTGTTTTTT
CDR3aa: CASNLRVDEKLFF

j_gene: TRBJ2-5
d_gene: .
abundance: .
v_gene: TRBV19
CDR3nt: TGTGCCAGTAGTAGGGGCGCTAGGAGTTGGGAGACCCAGTACTTC
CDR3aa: CASSRGARSWETQYF

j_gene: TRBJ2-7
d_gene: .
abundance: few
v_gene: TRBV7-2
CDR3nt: TGTGCCAGCAGCTTACCCAATGTCGAGCAGTACTTC
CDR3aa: CASSLPNVEQYF

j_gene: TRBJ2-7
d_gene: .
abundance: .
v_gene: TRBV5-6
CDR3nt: TGTGCCAGCAGCTTAGGGCGAAGAGGGGACGAGCAGTACTTC
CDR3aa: CASSLGRRGDEQYF

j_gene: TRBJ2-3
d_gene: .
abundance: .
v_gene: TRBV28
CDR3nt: TGTGCCAGCAGTTCTAGAAAGCTTAGCGGCACAGATACGCAGTATTTT
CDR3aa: CASSSRKLSGTDTQYF

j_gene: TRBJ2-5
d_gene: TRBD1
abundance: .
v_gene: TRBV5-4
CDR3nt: TGTGCCAGCAGCTTATCGGACAGGACTGAGACCCAGTACTTC
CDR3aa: CASSLSDRTETQYF

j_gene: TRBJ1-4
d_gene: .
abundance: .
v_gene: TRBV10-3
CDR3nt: TGTGCCATCAGTGAGTCGAGACGGCCTCCAAATGAAAAACTGTTTTTT
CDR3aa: CAISESRRPPNEKLFF

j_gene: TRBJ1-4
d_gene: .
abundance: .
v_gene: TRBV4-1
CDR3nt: TGCGCCAGCAGCCAAGACAGGGGAGAAAAACTGTTTTTT
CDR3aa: CASSQDRGEKLFF

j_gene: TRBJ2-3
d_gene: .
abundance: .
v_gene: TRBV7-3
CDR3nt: TGTGCCAGCCGGGGGGCGGCTAGCACAGATACGCAGTATTTT
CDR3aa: CASRGAASTDTQYF

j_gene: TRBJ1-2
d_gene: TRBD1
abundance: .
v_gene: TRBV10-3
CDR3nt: TGTGCCAGCAGTGAAGGACAGGGGGCTCCGTATGGCTACACCTTC
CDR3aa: CASSEGQGAPYGYTF

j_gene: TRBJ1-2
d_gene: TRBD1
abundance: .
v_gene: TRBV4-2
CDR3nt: TGTGCCAGCAGCCAAAGAACAGGGGGAGGCTATGGCTACACCTTC
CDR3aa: CASSQRTGGGYGYTF

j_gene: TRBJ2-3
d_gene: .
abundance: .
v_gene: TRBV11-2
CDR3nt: TGTGCCAGCAGCCCCTTGGTCGATACGCAGTATTTT
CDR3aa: CASSPLVDTQYF

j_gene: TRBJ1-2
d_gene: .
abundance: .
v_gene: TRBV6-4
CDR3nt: TGTGCCAGCAGGGGGGGCGCCGAGTCTAACTATGGCTACACCTTC
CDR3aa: CASRGGAESNYGYTF

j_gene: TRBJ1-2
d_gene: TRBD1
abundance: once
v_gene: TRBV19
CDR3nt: TGTGCCAGTAGTACCCCAGGGACAGGTCCCTATGGCTACACCTTC
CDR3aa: CASSTPGTGPYGYTF

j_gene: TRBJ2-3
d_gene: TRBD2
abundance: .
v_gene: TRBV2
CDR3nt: TGTGCCAGCGAAAACCGACTAGCGGGAGCTGATACGCAGTATTTT
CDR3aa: CASENRLAGADTQYF

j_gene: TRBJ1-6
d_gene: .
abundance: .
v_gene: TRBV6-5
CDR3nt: TGTGCCAGCGGACGGCCAGTTTCACCCCTCCACTTT
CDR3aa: CASGRPVSPLHF

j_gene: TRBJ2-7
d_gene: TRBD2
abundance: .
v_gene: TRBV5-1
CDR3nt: TGCGCCAGCAGCGGCCTGGCTAGCGGTACCTACGAGCAGTACTTC
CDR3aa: CASSGLASGTYEQYF

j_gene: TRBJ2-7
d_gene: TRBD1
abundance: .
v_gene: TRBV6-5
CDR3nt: TGTGCCAGCAGTTACCTAAACAGGGGGCGCGGCGAGCAGTACTTC
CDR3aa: CASSYLNRGRGEQYF

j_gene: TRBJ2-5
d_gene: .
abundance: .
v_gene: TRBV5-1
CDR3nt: TGCGCCAGCAGCTTACAGGGAATACAAGAGACCCAGTACTTC
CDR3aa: CASSLQGIQETQYF

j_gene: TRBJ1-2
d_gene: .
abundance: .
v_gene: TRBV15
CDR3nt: TGTGCCACCAGCAGAGCCCGACAGGAGGTTGGCTACACCTTC
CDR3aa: CATSRARQEVGYTF

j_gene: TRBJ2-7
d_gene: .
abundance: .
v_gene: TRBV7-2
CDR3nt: TGTGCCAGCAGCTTAGTGGCAGGGAATTACGAGCAGTACTTC
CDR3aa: CASSLVAGNYEQYF

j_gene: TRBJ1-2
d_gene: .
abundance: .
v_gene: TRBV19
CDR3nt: TGTGCCACCACGTCTGGGAACTATGGCTACACCTTC
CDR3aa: CATTSGNYGYTF

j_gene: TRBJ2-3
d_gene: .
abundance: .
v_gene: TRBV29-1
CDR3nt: TGCAGCGGAGAACTCGACCAACAAAACACAGATACGCAGTATTTT
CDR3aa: CSGELDQQNTDTQYF

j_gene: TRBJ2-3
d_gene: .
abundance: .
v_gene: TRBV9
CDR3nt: TGTGCCAGCAGCGTAAGTGGGAGTCAAGATACGCAGTATTTT
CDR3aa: CASSVSGSQDTQYF

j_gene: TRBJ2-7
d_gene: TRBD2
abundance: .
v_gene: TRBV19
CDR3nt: TGTGCCAGTAGTATCGGAGCGGGAGTGGGGGAGCAGTACTTC
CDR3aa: CASSIGAGVGEQYF

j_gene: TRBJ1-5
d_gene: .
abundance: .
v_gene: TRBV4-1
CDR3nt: TGCGCCAGCAGCCAAGCCATTTCCCAGCCCCAGCATTTT
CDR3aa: CASSQAISQPQHF

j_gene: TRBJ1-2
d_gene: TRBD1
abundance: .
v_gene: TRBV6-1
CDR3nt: TGTGCCAGCAGACCCGACAGGGGAGATGGCTACACCTTC
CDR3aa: CASRPDRGDGYTF

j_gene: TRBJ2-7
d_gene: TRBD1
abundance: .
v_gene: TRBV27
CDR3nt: TGTGCCAGCAGTCGATCCCGAGACAGGGCAGGCGAGCAGTACTTC
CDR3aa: CASSRSRDRAGEQYF

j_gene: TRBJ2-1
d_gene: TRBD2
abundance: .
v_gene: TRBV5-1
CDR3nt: TGCGCCAGCAGCATGGGACTAGCGGGAACACATGAGCAGTTCTTC
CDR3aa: CASSMGLAGTHEQFF

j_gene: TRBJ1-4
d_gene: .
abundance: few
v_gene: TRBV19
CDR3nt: TGTGCCAGTAGTCCGGACAGACCTACTAATGAAAAACTGTTTTTT
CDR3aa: CASSPDRPTNEKLFF